The 6 T cell receptor beta chains below come from one sample, sequenced in a study of blood T cell repertoires in COVID-19. Clones were sequenced by immunoSEQ multiplex PCR, and TCRdb holds only the in-frame ones, with some missing. Of fewer than 250,000 clones listed, around 84% are singletons. Sequenced input: peripheral blood. All receptors derive from a middle-aged man with acute or convalescent COVID-19.

The chain combines TRBV19 with TRBJ1-2, with D unclear. This CDR3 has 15 residues. Germline CDR1 and CDR2: LNHDA and SQIVND (reference sequence). The V end was cut by 2 bases, the J end by 0 bases, with 10 bases between. In DNA form, the CDR3 reads TGTGCCAGTAGTATATTCCACATCGCTAACTATGGCTACACCTTC. It codes for CASSIFHIANYGYTF.

The genes are TRBV7-8 and TRBJ1-2; TRBD1 matches at 7 bases. V was clipped by 1 base and J by 7 bases; unmatched bases: 6. The CDR3 has 14 amino acids. Germline CDR1 is SGHVS and CDR2 is FQNEAQ. The CDR3 coding sequence is TGTGCCAGCAGCTTAGAATCTGACAGGGCTGGCTACACCTTC. Translated: CASSLESDRAGYTF.

This clone was observed once. V gene TRBV2 combines with J gene TRBJ2-3; no definite D call. Trimming removed 5 bases at V and 1 base at J, with 10 bases between. From germline, CDR1 is SNHLY and CDR2 FYNNEI. The CDR3 runs 14 residues. The CDR3 DNA follows: TGTGCCAGCAGTCCCGCTAGACGCACAGATACGCAGTATTTT. Residues: CASSPARRTDTQYF.

The chain links TRBV11-3 to TRBJ1-6, with TRBD1 matching 10 bases. The CDR3 spans 14 residues. The trim removed 6 bases at V and 8 bases at J, leaving 4 bases unmatched. In germline, CDR1 is SGHNT, CDR2 YENEEA. The CDR3 region is CASSYGTGDSPLHF. The CDR3 nucleotides are TGTGCCAGCAGTTACGGGACAGGGGATTCACCCCTCCACTTT.

The chain uses TRBV3-1 (or the pseudogene TRBV3-2) and TRBJ2-7; tentative D call: TRBD2 (6 bases). V dropped 1 base and J dropped 10 bases, with 14 bases sitting between them. CDR1 and CDR2 (germline): LGHDT, YNNKEL (reference sequence). The CDR3 consists of 13 residues. The CDR3 coding sequence is TGTGCCAGCAGCCAAGTGGGGGGACGGTTTCAGTACTTC. Protein: CASSQVGGRFQYF.

Turning to this clone: The junction and the germline gene differ at one end; a read error may be behind it. The chain links TRBV7-2 to TRBJ2-7; 10 bases are shared with TRBD1. Germline CDR1 SGHTA, CDR2 FQGNSA. This CDR3 contains 12 residues. The CDR3 nucleotides are TGTGCCAGCAGCCCGGGACAGGGGCCCATAAACTTC. This encodes CASSPGQGPINF. The full variable domain, with the rest looked up from reference TRBV7-2 and TRBJ2-7, is GAGVSQSPSNKVTEKGKDVELRCDPISGHTALYWYRQSLGQGLEFLIYFQGNSAPDKSGLPSDRFSAERTGGSVSTLTIQRTQQEDSAVYLCASSPGQGPINFGPGTRLTVT.